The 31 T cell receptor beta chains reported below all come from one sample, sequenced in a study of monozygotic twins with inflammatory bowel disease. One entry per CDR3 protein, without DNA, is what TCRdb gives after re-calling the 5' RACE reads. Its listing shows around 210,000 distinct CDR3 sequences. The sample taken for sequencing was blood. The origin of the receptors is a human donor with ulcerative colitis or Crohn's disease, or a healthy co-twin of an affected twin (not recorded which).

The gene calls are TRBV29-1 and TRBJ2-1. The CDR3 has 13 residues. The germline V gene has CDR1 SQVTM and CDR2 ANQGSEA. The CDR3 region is CSVVGQAGNEQFF.

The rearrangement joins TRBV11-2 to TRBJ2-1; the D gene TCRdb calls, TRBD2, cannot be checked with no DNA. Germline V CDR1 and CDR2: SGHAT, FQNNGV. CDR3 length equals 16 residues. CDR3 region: CASSSRGLGVYNEQFF.

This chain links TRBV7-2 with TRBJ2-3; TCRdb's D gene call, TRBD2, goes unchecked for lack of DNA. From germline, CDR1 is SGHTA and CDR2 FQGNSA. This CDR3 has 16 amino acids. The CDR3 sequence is CASSPPPSSGSHTQYF.

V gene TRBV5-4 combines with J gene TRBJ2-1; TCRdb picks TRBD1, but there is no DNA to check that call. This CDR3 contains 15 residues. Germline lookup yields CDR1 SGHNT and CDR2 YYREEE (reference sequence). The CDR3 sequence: CASSLAGGTYNEQFF.

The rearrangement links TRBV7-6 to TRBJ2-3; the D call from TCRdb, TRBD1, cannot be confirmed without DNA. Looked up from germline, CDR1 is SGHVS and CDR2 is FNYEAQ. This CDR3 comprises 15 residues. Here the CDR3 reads CASSFSGTRADTQYF.

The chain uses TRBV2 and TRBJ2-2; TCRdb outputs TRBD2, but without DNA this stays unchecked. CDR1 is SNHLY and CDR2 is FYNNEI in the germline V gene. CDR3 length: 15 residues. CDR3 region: CASRQGLAAAGELFF.

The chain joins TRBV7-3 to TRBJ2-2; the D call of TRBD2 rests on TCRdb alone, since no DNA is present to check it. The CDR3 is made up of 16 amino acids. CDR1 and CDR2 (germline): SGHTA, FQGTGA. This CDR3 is CASSFVAGGGTGELFF.

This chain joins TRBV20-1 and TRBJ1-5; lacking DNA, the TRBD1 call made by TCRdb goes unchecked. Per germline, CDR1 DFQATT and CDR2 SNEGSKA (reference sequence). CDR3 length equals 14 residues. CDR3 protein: CSAGGQGGNQPQHF.

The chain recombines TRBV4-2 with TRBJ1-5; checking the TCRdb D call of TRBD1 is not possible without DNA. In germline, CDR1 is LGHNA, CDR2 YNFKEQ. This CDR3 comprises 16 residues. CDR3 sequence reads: CASSQDFEGYNQPQHF.

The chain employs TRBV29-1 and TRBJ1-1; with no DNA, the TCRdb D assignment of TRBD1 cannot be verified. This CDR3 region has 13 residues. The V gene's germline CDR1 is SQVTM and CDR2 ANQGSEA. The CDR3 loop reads CSVSDRGDTEAFF.

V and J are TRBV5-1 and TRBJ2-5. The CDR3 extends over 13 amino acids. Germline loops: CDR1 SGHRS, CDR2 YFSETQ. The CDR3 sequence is CDSSGEVQETQYF.

CDR3 residues: CASSQDQPSFYGYTF. The chain employs TRBV4-1 and TRBJ1-2. The CDR3 is made up of 15 amino acids. The germline CDR1 and CDR2 sequences are MGHRA and YSYEKL.

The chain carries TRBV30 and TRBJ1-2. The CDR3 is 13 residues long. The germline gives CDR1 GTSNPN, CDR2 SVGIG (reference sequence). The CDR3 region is CAWSSSGPVGYTF.

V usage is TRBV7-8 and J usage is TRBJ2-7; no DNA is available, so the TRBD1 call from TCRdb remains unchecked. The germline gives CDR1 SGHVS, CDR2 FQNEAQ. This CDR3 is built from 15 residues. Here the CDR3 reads CASSLGAAPTYEQYF.

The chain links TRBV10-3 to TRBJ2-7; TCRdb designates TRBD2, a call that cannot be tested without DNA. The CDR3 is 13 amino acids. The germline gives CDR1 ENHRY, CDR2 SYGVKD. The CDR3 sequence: CAIRLAGGDEQYF.

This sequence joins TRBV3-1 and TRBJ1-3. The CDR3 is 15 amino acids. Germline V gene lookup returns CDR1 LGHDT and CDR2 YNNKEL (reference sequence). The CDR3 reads CASSRAGLSGNTIYF.

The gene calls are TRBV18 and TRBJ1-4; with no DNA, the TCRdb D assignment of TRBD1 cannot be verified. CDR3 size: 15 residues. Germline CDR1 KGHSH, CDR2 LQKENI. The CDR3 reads CASSPLGTDNEKLFF.

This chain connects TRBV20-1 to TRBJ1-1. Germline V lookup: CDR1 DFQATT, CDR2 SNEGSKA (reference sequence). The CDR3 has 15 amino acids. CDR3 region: CSVSGGDMARTEAFF.

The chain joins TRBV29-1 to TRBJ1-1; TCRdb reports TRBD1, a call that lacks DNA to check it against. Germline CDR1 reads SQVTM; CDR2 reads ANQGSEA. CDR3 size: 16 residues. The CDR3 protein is CSVESPEGRGANEAFF.

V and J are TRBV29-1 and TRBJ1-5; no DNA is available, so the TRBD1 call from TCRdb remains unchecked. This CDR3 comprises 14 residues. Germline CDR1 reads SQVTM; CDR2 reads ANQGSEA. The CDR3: CSTRTGDTNQPRHF.

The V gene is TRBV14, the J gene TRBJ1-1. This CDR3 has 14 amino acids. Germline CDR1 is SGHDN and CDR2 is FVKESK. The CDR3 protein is CASSQDLVAAEAFF.

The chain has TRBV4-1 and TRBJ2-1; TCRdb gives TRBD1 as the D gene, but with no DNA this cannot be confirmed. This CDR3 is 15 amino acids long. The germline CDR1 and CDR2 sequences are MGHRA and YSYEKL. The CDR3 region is CASSQEGGLYNEQFF.

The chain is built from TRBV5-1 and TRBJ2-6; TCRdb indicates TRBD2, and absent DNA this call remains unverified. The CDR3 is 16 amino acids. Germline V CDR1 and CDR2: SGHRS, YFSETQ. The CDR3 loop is CASSRGLFSGANVLTF.

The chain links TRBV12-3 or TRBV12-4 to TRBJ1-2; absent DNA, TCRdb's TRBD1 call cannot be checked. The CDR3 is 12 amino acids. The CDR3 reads CASRGQTYGYTF.

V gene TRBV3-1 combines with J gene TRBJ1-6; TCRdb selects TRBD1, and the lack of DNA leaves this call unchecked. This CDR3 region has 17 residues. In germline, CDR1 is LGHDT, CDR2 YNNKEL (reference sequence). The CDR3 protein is CASSQRPESSYNSPLHF. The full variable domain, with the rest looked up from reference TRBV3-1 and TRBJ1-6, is DTAVSQTPKYLVTQMGNDKSIKCEQNLGHDTMYWYKQDSKKFLKIMFSYNNKELIINETVPNRFSPKSPDKAHLNLHINSLELGDSAVYFCASSQRPESSYNSPLHFGNGTRLTVT.

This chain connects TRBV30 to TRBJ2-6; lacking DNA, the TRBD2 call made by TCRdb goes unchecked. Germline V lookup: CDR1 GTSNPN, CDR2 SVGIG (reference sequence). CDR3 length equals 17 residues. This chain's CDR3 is CAWSRDFKSSGANVLTF.

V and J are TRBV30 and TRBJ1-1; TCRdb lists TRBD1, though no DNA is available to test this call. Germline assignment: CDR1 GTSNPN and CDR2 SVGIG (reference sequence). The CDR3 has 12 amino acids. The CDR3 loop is CACWGTRTEAFF.

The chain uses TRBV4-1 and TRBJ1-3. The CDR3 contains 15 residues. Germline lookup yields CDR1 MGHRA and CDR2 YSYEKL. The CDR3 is CASSQTPSSGNTIYF.

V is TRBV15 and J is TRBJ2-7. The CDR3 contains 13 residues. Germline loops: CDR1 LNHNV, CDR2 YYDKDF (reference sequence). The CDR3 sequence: CATSTTRSYEQYF.

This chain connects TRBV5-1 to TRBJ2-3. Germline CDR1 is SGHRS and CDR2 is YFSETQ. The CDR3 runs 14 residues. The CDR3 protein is CASSLSMGSDTQYF.

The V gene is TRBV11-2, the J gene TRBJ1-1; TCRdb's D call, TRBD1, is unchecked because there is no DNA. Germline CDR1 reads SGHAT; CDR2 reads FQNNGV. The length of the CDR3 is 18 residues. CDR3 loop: CASSSQRDRGQGKTEAFF.